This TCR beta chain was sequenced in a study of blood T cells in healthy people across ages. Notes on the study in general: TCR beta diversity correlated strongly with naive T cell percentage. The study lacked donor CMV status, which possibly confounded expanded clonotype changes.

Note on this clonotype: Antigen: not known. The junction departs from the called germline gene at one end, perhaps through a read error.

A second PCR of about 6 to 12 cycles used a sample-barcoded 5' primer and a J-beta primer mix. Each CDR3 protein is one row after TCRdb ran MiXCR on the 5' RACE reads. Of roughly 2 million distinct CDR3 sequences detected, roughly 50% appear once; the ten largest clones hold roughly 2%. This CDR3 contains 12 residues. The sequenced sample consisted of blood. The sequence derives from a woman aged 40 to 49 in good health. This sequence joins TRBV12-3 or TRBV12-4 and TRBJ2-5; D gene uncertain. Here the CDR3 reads CTSSPSQETQYF. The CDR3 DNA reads TGTACCAGCAGTCCGAGCCAAGAGACCCAGTACTTC.